The 22 T cell receptor beta chains reported below all come from one sample, sequenced in a study of response to subunit inactivated influenza vaccine. Each CDR3 protein gets one entry after TCRdb re-called the RT-PCR reads with MiXCR. The sample shows hundreds of thousands of distinct CDR3 sequences, approximately 15% of them seen only once. The input for sequencing was PBMCs from blood, taken 14 days before vaccination. Receptors were obtained from a man aged 45-65 years who received an inactivated influenza vaccine.

This clonotype was detected a few times. V usage is TRBV6-1 and J usage is TRBJ1-2; 7 bases map to TRBD1. J was trimmed by 4 bases and V by 9 bases; bases with no gene match: 11. The CDR3 is made up of 14 amino acids. Germline CDR1 MNHNS, CDR2 SASEGT. This chain's CDR3 is CASTTGARGYGYTF. In DNA form, the CDR3 reads TGTGCCAGTACTACAGGGGCGCGTGGCTATGGCTACACCTTC.

About this clonotype itself: A much larger clonotype is one base distant, so this may be a read error. The rearrangement joins TRBV29-1 to TRBJ2-3; D uncertain. This CDR3 has 12 residues. The V gene's germline CDR1 is SQVTM and CDR2 ANQGSEA. Deletions cut 7 bases from V and 5 bases from J, with 13 bases between. The CDR3 nucleotides read TGCAGCGCTGATCCAGTGGGAGATACGCAGTATTTT. As protein: CSADPVGDTQYF.

The J gene is TRBJ1-1, the V gene TRBV2; D unclear. CDR1 is SNHLY and CDR2 is FYNNEI in the germline V gene. V gave up 2 bases and J gave up 1 base, with 5 bases separating them. This CDR3 spans 13 amino acids. CDR3 region: CASSEQPNTEAFF. The CDR3 DNA sequence: TGTGCCAGCAGTGAACAACCGAACACTGAAGCTTTCTTT.

Many counts were recorded for this clonotype. The gene calls are TRBV11-2 and TRBJ2-2, with a possible D match to TRBD2 (6 bases). Trimming left V 5 bases short and J 7 bases short, with 23 bases between. The CDR3 extends over 17 amino acids. Germline V CDR1 and CDR2: SGHAT, FQNNGV. The CDR3 region is CASSPLPGLEKGGELFF. CDR3 DNA sequence: TGTGCCAGCAGCCCCCTCCCGGGACTCGAGAAAGGCGGGGAGCTGTTTTTT.

The chain is built from TRBV7-2 and TRBJ1-2; weak D call: TRBD1 (6 bases). Germline V gives CDR1 SGHTA, CDR2 FQGNSA. V was clipped by 0 bases and J by 3 bases, with 17 bases between them. There are 17 residues in the CDR3. CDR3 region: CASSLAGTLKGDYGYTF. The CDR3 nucleotides read TGTGCCAGCAGCTTAGCCGGGACACTGAAAGGAGACTATGGCTACACCTTC.

This clonotype has only a few counts. The chain links TRBV6-2 or TRBV6-3 to TRBJ2-7, with D possibly called TRBD1 or TRBD2 (5 bases each). Trimming removed 2 bases from V and 0 bases from J, with 14 bases in between. Germline V gene sequence: CDR1 MNHEY, CDR2 SVGEGT. The CDR3 runs 16 residues. The CDR3 DNA is TGTGCCAGCAGTTACGCGCTCGACGGGGCCTCCTACGAGCAGTACTTC. Its translation: CASSYALDGASYEQYF.

The gene calls are TRBV5-1 and TRBJ2-2; 7 nucleotides match TRBD1. The CDR3 runs to 17 residues. V trimming: 6 bases; J trimming: 1 base; junction bases outside the gene matches: 12. Germline CDR1 is SGHRS and CDR2 is YFSETQ. Written as DNA, the CDR3 is TGCGCCAGCACACGAGGGGGCATATACCGGAACACCGGGGAGCTGTTTTTT. The encoded protein is CASTRGGIYRNTGELFF.

This clonotype turned up a few times. The CDR3 nucleotides read TGTGCCATCAGTGAGAACAGGGAGACCCAGTACTTC. Protein sequence: CAISENRETQYF. The chain carries TRBV10-3 and TRBJ2-5; perhaps TRBD1 as D (5 bases). Per the germline V gene, CDR1 is ENHRY and CDR2 is SYGVKD. The V end lost 2 bases, the J end lost 5 bases, and 6 bases lay between the germline ends. There are 12 residues in the CDR3.

The V gene is TRBV9, the J gene TRBJ2-3; TRBD1 or TRBD2 may be the D gene (5 bases each). Germline V CDR1 and CDR2: SGDLS, YYNGEE. CDR3 size: 13 residues. Trimming cost V 3 bases and J 6 bases, with 11 bases left between them. The CDR3 spells CASSDTGRDTQYF. CDR3 bases: TGTGCCAGCAGCGATACGGGGCGGGATACGCAGTATTTT. The full variable domain, with the rest looked up from reference TRBV9 and TRBJ2-3, is DSGVTQTPKHLITATGQRVTLRCSPRSGDLSVYWYQQSLDQGLQFLIQYYNGEERAKGNILERFSAQQFPDLHSELNLSSLELGDSALYFCASSDTGRDTQYFGPGTRLTVL.

The V gene is TRBV28, the J gene TRBJ2-7; the D gene could be TRBD1 or TRBD2 (5 bases each). Germline lookup yields CDR1 MDHEN and CDR2 SYDVKM. Trimming shortened V by 6 bases and J by 0 bases, and 15 bases separated the two germline ends. This CDR3 comprises 15 residues. CDR3 residues: CASSPDSGSSYEQYF. CDR3 in DNA: TGTGCCAGCAGCCCCGACAGCGGAAGCTCCTACGAGCAGTACTTC.

V and J are TRBV6-5 and TRBJ1-2; 8 bases agree with TRBD1. V shed 2 bases, J shed 4 bases, and the junction held 12 bases outside the gene matches. The CDR3 has 17 residues. Looked up from germline, CDR1 is MNHEY and CDR2 is SVGAGI. In nucleotides, the CDR3 is TGTGCCAGCAGTTACCGGAGGGCAGGGGGCCGCGGCTATGGCTACACCTTC. Residues: CASSYRRAGGRGYGYTF.

This chain links TRBV28 with TRBJ1-6; D gene unclear. V was clipped by 3 bases and J by 7 bases, with 10 bases between them. Germline CDR1 reads MDHEN; CDR2 reads SYDVKM. CDR3 length equals 14 residues. The CDR3 loop is CASSFWQANSPLHF. The CDR3 bases are TGTGCCAGCAGTTTCTGGCAGGCCAATTCACCCCTCCACTTT.

This clonotype was seen repeatedly, ten times or more. Compared with germline, one end of the junction differs, possibly owing to a read error. V gene TRBV28 combines with J gene TRBJ2-2, with 7 nucleotides matching TRBD2. The CDR3 is made up of 15 amino acids. CDR1 is MDHEN and CDR2 is SYDVKM in the germline V gene. CDR3 sequence: CASSFGGGNTGELFF. The CDR3 nucleotides read TGCGCCAGCAGCTTTGGCGGGGGAAACACCGGGGAGCTGTTTTTT.

The rearrangement uses TRBV5-1 and TRBJ1-2; 9 bases align to TRBD1. V dropped 4 bases and J dropped 7; count of bases not matched to a gene: 8. This CDR3 is 14 amino acids long. The V gene's germline CDR1 is SGHRS and CDR2 YFSETQ. CDR3 residues: CASSVQGQGTGYTF. CDR3 bases: TGCGCCAGCAGCGTCCAGGGACAGGGAACTGGCTACACCTTC.

This clonotype was detected a few times. The J gene is TRBJ2-2, the V gene TRBV7-6; weak D call: TRBD1 (6 bases). The CDR3 has 17 residues. V was cut by 1 base and J by 4 bases, with 16 bases left in between. CDR1 and CDR2 from the germline V gene are SGHVS and FNYEAQ. The CDR3 coding sequence is TGTGCCAGCAGCTTAGGGCAGGGGCGCTGGAGCACCGGGGAGCTGTTTTTT. Translating it yields CASSLGQGRWSTGELFF.

This clonotype was counted only a few times. The V gene is TRBV2, the J gene TRBJ1-5, with no clear D. This CDR3 is built from 15 residues. CDR1 is SNHLY, CDR2 FYNNEI, per germline. V shed 1 base and J shed 5 bases, with 12 bases lying between them. The CDR3 spells CASSEGPPQHQPQHF. The CDR3 DNA is TGTGCCAGCAGTGAAGGCCCCCCGCAGCATCAGCCCCAGCATTTT. The complete variable domain, with remaining parts taken from reference TRBV2 and TRBJ1-5, reads EPEVTQTPSHQVTQMGQEVILRCVPISNHLYFYWYRQILGQKVEFLVSFYNNEISEKSEIFDDQFSVERPDGSNFTLKIRSTKLEDSAMYFCASSEGPPQHQPQHFGDGTRLSIL.

V gene TRBV6-1 combines with J gene TRBJ2-7; 14 bases fit TRBD2. Germline lookup yields CDR1 MNHNS and CDR2 SASEGT. Trimming cost V 7 bases and J 5 bases; bases outside gene matches: 7. CDR3 length equals 15 residues. This CDR3 is CASTLGTSGRNEQYF. CDR3 DNA sequence: TGTGCCAGCACCCTCGGGACTAGCGGGAGAAACGAGCAGTACTTC.

V gene TRBV5-1 combines with J gene TRBJ2-2; 11 nucleotides match TRBD1. This CDR3 spans 15 amino acids. Germline V lookup: CDR1 SGHRS, CDR2 YFSETQ. V shed 4 bases, J shed 5 bases, and the junction held 4 bases outside the gene matches. CDR3 in DNA: TGCGCCAGCAGCAACCGGGACAGGGGGACCGGGGAGCTGTTTTTT. This encodes CASSNRDRGTGELFF.

The chain carries TRBV10-3 and TRBJ2-5, with D perhaps given as TRBD1 or TRBD2 (5 bases each). V dropped 9 bases and J dropped 5 bases, with 13 bases sitting between them. The CDR3 totals 12 residues. CDR1 is ENHRY, CDR2 SYGVKD, per germline. CDR3 bases: TGTGCCATGGGACCACCCGGGGAGACCCAGTACTTC. Translating it yields CAMGPPGETQYF.

This clonotype was observed a few times. CDR3 sequence reads: CASSEPGQPNEKLFF. As DNA, the CDR3 is TGCGCCAGCAGTGAGCCGGGACAGCCTAATGAAAAACTGTTTTTT. This chain uses TRBV10-2 with TRBJ1-4, with 7 bases aligning to TRBD1. The CDR3 consists of 15 residues. V lost 2 bases, J lost 3 bases, and 3 bases stayed unmatched. Germline CDR1 reads WSHSY; CDR2 reads SAAADI.

This clonotype was recorded at least ten times. The chain employs TRBV27 and TRBJ2-6; D possibly corresponds to TRBD1 (6 bases). Germline assignment: CDR1 MNHEY and CDR2 SMNVEV (reference sequence). Trimming removed 3 bases from V and 2 bases from J, with 8 bases in between. The CDR3 has 15 residues. The DNA for the CDR3 is TGTGCCAGCAGTTTCACAGGGACTGGGGCCAACGTCCTGACTTTC. It specifies CASSFTGTGANVLTF.

The table lists this clonotype with a few counts. CDR3: CANDRAQGGFAEAFF. CDR3 in DNA: TGTGCCAACGACCGGGCACAGGGGGGTTTCGCTGAAGCTTTCTTT. The rearrangement links TRBV2 to TRBJ1-1, with 8 positions matching TRBD1. Trimming removed 10 bases from V and 6 bases from J; junction bases left unmatched: 16. The CDR3 contains 15 residues. The germline V gene encodes CDR1 SNHLY and CDR2 FYNNEI.